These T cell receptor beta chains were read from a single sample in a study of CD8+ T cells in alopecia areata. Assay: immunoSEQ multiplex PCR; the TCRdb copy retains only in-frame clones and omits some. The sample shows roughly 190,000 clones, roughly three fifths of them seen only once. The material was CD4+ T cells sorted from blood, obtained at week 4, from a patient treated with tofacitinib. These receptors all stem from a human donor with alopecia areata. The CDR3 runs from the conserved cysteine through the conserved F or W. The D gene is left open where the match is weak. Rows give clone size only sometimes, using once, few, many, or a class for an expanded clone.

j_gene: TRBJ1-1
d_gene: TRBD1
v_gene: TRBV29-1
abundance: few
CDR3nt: TGCAGCGTCTCCCCATCGGACAGGGACACTGAAGCTTTCTTT
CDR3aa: CSVSPSDRDTEAFF

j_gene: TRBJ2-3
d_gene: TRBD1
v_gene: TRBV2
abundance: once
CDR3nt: TGTGCCAGCAACCGACAGGGGGTTGGCACAGATACGCAGTATTTT
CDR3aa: CASNRQGVGTDTQYF

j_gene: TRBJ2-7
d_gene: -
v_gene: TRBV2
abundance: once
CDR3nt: TGTGCCGGAAGGGAAGGTGGGCCCTACGAGCAGTACTTC
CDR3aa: CAGREGGPYEQYF

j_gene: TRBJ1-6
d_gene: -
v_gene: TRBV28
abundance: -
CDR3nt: TGTGCCAGCAGTGGGCGGGCCATGGGAGCCCCCCTCCACTTT
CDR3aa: CASSGRAMGAPLHF

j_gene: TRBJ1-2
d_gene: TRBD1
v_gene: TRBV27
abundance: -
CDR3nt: TGTGCCACCGAGGGACAGGGCAGGTATGGCTACACCTTC
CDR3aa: CATEGQGRYGYTF

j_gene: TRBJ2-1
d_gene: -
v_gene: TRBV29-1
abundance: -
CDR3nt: TGCAGCGTGGGGGGCTACAATGAGCAGTTCTTC
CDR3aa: CSVGGYNEQFF

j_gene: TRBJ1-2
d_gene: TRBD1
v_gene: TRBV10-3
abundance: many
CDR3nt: TGTGCCATAACCGGGACAGATTATGGCTACACCTTC
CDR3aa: CAITGTDYGYTF

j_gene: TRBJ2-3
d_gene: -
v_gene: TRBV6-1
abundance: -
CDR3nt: TGTGCCAGCACGATCTGGGCAGATACGCAGTATTTT
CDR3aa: CASTIWADTQYF

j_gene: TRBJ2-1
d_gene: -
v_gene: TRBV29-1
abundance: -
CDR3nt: TGCAGCGTTTCTCCCGGGTCCTACAATGAGCAGTTCTTC
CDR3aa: CSVSPGSYNEQFF

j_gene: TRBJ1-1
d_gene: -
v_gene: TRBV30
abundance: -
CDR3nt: TGTGCCTGGAGTGTAGTGAACACTGAAGCTTTCTTT
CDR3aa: CAWSVVNTEAFF

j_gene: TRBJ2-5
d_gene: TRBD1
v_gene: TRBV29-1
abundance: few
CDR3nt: TGCAGCGTTGACAGGGGGCGGCTAGAGACCCAGTACTTC
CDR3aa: CSVDRGRLETQYF

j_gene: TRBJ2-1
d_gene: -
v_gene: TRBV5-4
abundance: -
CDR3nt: TGTGCCAGCGGTGTCTTATCAGGGGCCCTAACCTACAATGAGCAGTTCTTC
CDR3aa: CASGVLSGALTYNEQFF

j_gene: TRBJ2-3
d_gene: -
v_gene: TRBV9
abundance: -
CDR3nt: TGTGCCAGCAGCGTAGTAGATACGCAGTATTTT
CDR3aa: CASSVVDTQYF

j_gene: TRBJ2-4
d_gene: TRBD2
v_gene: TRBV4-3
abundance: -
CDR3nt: TGCGCCAGCAGCCAAGTGGGACTAGCGGGGAACAACGCCAAAAACATTCAGTACTTC
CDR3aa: CASSQVGLAGNNAKNIQYF

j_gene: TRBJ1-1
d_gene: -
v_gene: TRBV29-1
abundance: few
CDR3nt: TGCAGCTCCAGTGACACGAACACTGAAGCTTTCTTT
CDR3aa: CSSSDTNTEAFF

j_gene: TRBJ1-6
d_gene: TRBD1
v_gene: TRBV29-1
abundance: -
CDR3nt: TGCAGCGTGAAACAGGGGGGTAATTCACCCCTCCACTTT
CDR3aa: CSVKQGGNSPLHF

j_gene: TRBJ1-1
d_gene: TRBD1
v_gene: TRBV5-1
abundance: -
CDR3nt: TGCGCCAGCGCATTACAGGGGGATACTGAAGCTTTCTTT
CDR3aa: CASALQGDTEAFF

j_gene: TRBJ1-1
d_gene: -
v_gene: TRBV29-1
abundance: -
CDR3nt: TGCAGCGTGGAACAGGGAAACACTGAAGCTTTCTTT
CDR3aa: CSVEQGNTEAFF

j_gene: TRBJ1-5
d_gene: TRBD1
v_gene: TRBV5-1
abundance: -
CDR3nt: TGCGCCAGCAGAAAGACGACAGGGAACAATCAGCCCCAGCATTTT
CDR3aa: CASRKTTGNNQPQHF

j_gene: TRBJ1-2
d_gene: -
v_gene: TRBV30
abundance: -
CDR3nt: TGTGCCTGGAGTGTAGAGACAGCAGCCTTACCGGGGGGCGGCTACACCTTC
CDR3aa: CAWSVETAALPGGGYTF

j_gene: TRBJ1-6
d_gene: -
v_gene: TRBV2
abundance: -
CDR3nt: TGTGCCAGCAGTGGGCTGGGTGGTTCACCCCTCCACTTT
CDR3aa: CASSGLGGSPLHF

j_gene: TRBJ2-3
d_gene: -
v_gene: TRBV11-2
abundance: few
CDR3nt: TGTGCCAGCAGCTTGTCCCCACCCTTGGGACAAGATACGCAGTATTTT
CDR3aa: CASSLSPPLGQDTQYF

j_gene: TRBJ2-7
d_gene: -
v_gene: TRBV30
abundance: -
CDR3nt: TGTGCCTCCAGGGGACTCAACTACGAGCAGTACTTC
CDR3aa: CASRGLNYEQYF

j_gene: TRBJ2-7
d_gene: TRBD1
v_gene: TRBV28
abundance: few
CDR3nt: TGTGCCAGCAGTTTACCCGGGACAGGTGCTTACGAGCAGTACTTC
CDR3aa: CASSLPGTGAYEQYF

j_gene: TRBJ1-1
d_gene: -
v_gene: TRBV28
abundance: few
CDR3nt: TGTGCCAGCAGCGATGGGGGGTTTGAAGCTTTCTTT
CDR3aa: CASSDGGFEAFF

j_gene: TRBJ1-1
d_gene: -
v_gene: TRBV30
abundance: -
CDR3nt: TGTGCCTGGCAAAGACAGAACACTGAAGCTTTCTTT
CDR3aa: CAWQRQNTEAFF

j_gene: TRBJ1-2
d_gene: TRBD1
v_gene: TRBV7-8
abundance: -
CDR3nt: TGTGCCAGCAGCTTACTTGGGGGGACAGCTTATGGCTACACCTTC
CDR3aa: CASSLLGGTAYGYTF

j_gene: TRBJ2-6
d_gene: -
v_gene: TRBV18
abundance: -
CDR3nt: TGTGCCAGCTCACCAAGGAGCTCTGGGGCCAACGTCCTGACTTTC
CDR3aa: CASSPRSSGANVLTF

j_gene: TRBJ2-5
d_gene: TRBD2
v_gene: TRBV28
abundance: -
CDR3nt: TGTGCCAGCAGCTCGCTTGCGGGGGGGAGACAGACCCAGTACTTC
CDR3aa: CASSSLAGGRQTQYF

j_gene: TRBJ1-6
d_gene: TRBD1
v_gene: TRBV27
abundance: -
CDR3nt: TGTGCCAGCAGTTTATTGACAGGGGGCTTTAATTCACCCCTCCACTTT
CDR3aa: CASSLLTGGFNSPLHF

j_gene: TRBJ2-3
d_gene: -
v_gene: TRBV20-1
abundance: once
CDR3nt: TGCAGTGCTAACCCCGATACGCAGTATTTT
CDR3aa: CSANPDTQYF

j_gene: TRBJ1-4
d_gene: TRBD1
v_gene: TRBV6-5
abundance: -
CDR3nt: TGTGCCAGCAGACCCCGACAGGGAGGAAAACTGTTTTTT
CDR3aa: CASRPRQGGKLFF

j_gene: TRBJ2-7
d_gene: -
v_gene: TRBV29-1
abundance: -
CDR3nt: TGCAGCGTTGTGTCAGGGGTCCACGAGCAGTACTTC
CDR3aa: CSVVSGVHEQYF

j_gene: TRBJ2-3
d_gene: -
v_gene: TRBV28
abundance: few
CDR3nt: TGTGCCAGCAGGCCCGTAGCAGGGGATACGCAGTATTTT
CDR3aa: CASRPVAGDTQYF

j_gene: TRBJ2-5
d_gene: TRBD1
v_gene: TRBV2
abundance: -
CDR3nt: TGTGCCAGCAGTGAACAGGGGGCGGGAGAGACCCAGTACTTC
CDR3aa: CASSEQGAGETQYF

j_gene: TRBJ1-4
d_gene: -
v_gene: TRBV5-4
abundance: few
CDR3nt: TGTGCCAGCAGCTTGCCTAATGAAAAACTGTTTTTT
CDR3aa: CASSLPNEKLFF